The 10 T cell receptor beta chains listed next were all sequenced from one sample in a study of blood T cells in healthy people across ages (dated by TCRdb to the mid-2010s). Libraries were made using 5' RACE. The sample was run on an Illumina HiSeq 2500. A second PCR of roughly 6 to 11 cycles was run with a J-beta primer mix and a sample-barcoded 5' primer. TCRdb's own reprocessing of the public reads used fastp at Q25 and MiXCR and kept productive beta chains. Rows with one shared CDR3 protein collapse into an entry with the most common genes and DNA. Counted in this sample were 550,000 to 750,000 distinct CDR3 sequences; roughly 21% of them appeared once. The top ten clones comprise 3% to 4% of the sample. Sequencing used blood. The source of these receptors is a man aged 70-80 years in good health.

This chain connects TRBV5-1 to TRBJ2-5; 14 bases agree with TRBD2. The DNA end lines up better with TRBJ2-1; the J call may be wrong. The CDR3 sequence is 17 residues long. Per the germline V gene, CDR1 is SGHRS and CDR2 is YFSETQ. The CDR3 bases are TGCGCCAGCAGCTTGGGTGGGACTAGCGGGAGAAGCAATGAGCAGTTCTTC. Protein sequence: CASSLGGTSGRSNEQFF.

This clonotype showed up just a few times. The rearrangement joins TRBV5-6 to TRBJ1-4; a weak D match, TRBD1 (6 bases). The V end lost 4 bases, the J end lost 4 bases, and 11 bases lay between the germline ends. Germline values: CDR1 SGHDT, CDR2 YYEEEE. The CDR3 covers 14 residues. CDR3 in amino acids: CASSQDRFNEKLFF. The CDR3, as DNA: TGTGCCAGCAGCCAGGACAGATTTAATGAAAAACTGTTTTTT.

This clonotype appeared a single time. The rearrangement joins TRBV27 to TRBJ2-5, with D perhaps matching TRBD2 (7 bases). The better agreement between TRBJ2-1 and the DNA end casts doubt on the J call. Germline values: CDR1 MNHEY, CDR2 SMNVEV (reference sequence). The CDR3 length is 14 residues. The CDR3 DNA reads TGTGCCAGCAGTTATGCGCGGGGGCTGAATGAGCAGTTCTTC. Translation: CASSYARGLNEQFF.

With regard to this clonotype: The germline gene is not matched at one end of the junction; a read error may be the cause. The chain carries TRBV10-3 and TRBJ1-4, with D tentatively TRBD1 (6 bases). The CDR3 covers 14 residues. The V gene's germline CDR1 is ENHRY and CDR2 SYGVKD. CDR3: CASSDQRGNEKLFF. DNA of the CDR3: TGTGCCAGCAGTGACCAGAGGGGGAATGAAAAACTGTTTTTT.

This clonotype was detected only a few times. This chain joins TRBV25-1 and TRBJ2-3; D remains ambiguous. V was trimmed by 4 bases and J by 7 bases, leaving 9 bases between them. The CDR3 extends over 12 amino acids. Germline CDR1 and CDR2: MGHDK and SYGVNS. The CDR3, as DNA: TGTGCCAGCAGTGGGGGAACGTATACGCAGTATTTT. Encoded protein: CASSGGTYTQYF.

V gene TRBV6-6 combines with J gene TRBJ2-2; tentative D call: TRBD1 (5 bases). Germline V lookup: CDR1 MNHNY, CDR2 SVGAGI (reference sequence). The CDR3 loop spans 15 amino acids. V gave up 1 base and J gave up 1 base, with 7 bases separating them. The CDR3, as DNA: TGTGCCAGCAGTTACTACGACAGGAACACCGGGGAGCTGTTTTTT. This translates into CASSYYDRNTGELFF.

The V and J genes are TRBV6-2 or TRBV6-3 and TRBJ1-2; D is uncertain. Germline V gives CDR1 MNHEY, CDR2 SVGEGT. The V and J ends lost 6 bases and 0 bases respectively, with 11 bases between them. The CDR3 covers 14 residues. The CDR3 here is CASSDGLSNYGYTF. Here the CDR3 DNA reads TGTGCCAGCAGCGACGGCTTATCTAACTATGGCTACACCTTC.

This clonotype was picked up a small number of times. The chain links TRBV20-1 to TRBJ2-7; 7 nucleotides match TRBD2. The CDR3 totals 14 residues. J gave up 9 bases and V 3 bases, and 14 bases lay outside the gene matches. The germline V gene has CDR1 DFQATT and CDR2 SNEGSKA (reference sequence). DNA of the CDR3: TGCAGTGCTAGCGACGCGGGAGAGGGTTATGGGCAGTACTTC. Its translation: CSASDAGEGYGQYF.

DNA of the CDR3: TGTGCCAGCAGTGAAGAAGGAACAGGTCGTAGACAAGAGACCCAGTACTTC. Translation gives CASSEEGTGRRQETQYF. The chain links TRBV6-1 to TRBJ2-1; possible D gene TRBD1, 5 bases. Gene TRBJ2-5 matches the end of the DNA better, so the J call may be wrong. Per germline, CDR1 MNHNS and CDR2 SASEGT. This CDR3 spans 17 amino acids.

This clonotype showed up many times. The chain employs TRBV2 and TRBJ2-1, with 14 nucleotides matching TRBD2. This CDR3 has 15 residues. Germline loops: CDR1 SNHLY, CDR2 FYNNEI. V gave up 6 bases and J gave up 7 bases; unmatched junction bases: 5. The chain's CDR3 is CASRMGLAGENEQFF. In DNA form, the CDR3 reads TGTGCCAGCAGGATGGGACTAGCGGGAGAAAATGAGCAGTTCTTC.